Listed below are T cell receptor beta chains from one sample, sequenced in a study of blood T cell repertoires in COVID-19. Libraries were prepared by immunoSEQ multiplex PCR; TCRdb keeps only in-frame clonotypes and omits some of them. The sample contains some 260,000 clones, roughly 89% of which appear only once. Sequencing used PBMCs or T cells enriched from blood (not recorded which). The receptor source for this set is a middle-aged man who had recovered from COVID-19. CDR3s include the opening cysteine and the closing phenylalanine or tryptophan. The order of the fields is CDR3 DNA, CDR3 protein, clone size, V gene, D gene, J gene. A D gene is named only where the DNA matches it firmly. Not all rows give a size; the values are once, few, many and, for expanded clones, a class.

TGCAGTGCTACGACGGGGGACACCATATATTTT	CSATTGDTIYF	.	TRBV20-1	.	TRBJ1-3
TGTGCCAGCAGTTTACTTCCCGCTAGCGGGATGGGGGAGACCCAGTACTTC	CASSLLPASGMGETQYF	.	TRBV27	TRBD2	TRBJ2-5
TGTGCCAGCAGCCAAGACGGGGGAAGCAATCAGCCCCAGCATTTT	CASSQDGGSNQPQHF	.	TRBV4-2	.	TRBJ1-5
TGTGCCAGCAGCGGATGGACAGGAATCACAGATACGCAGTATTTT	CASSGWTGITDTQYF	.	TRBV9	TRBD1	TRBJ2-3
TGTGCCAGCAGCTTAGCTGGACTAGCGGGAGACAATGAGCAGTTCTTC	CASSLAGLAGDNEQFF	.	TRBV7-2	TRBD2	TRBJ2-1
TGTGCCAGCTCACCAATTCACAGGGGATTTGAGGAGACCCAGTACTTC	CASSPIHRGFEETQYF	.	TRBV18	TRBD1	TRBJ2-5
TGTGCCAGCCTCAGGGAGGGGGGACAGGTGCGCTACGAGCAGTACTTC	CASLREGGQVRYEQYF	once	TRBV5-6	.	TRBJ2-7
TGCGCCAGCAGCTTTCGGACAGCTCAAGGAGAGACCCAGTACTTC	CASSFRTAQGETQYF	.	TRBV5-1	.	TRBJ2-5
TGTGCCAGCAGCATTCCACGGGGAGATTCCTACAATGAGCAGTTCTTC	CASSIPRGDSYNEQFF	.	TRBV11-2	.	TRBJ2-1
TGTGCCAGCAGCTTAGATGTATTAGCGGGGGGCACAGATACGCAGTATTTT	CASSLDVLAGGTDTQYF	.	TRBV11-3	TRBD2	TRBJ2-3
TGTGCCAGCAGTTTATCGCGACAGTATAATTCACCCCTCCACTTT	CASSLSRQYNSPLHF	.	TRBV27	.	TRBJ1-6
TGTGCCAGCAGTTACGACAGGGCGGTGGTCTACGAGCAGTACTTC	CASSYDRAVVYEQYF	once	TRBV6-2/TRBV6-3	TRBD1	TRBJ2-7
TGTGCCAGCAGCTTGGTAGCGGGAGGGAAAAGCTCCTACGAGCAGTACTTC	CASSLVAGGKSSYEQYF	once	TRBV7-9	TRBD2	TRBJ2-7
TGTGCCAGCTCACCACAAGGTGCGACAGGGATTGAAGCTTTCTTT	CASSPQGATGIEAFF	.	TRBV18	TRBD1	TRBJ1-1
TGTGCCAGCAGAGGACAGGGTTCGTGGGATGAGCAGTTCTTC	CASRGQGSWDEQFF	.	TRBV28	TRBD1	TRBJ2-1